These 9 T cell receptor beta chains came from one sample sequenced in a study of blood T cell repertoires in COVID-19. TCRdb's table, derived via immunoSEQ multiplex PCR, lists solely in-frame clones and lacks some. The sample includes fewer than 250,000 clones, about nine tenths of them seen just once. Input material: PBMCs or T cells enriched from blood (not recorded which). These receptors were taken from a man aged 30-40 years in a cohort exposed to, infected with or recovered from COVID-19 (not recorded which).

In DNA, the CDR3 is TGCGCCAGCAGCTCAATTAGGGGAGGAGGCACTGAAGCTTTCTTT. This encodes CASSSIRGGGTEAFF. The chain combines TRBV5-1 with TRBJ1-1; D might be TRBD1 (5 bases). The CDR3 has 15 residues. Trimming stripped 3 bases from V and 4 bases from J, with 16 bases between. Germline lookup yields CDR1 SGHRS and CDR2 YFSETQ.

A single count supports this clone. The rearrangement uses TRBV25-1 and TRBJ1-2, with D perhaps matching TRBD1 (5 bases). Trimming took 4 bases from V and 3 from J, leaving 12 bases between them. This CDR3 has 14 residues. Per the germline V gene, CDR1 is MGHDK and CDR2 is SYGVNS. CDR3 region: CASSGLGRDYGYTF. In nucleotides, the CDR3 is TGTGCCAGCAGTGGATTAGGCAGGGACTATGGCTACACCTTC.

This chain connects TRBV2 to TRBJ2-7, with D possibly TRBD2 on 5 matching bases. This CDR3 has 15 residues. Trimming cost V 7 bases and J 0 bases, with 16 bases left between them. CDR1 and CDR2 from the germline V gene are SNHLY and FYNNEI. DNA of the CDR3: TGTGCCAGCATCGGGATAAAGTACAGCTCCTACGAGCAGTACTTC. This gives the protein CASIGIKYSSYEQYF.

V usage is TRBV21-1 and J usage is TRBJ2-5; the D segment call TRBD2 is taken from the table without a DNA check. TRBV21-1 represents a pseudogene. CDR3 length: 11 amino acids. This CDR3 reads CASSSRGTQYF. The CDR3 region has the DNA TGTGCCAGCAGCTCCCGAGGGACCCAGTACTTC.

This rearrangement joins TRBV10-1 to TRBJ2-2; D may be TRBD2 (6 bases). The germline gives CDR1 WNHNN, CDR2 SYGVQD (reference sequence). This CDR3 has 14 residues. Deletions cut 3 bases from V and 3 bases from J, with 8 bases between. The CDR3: CASSEGRYTGELFF. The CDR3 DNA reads TGCGCCAGCAGTGAAGGGAGGTACACCGGGGAGCTGTTTTTT.

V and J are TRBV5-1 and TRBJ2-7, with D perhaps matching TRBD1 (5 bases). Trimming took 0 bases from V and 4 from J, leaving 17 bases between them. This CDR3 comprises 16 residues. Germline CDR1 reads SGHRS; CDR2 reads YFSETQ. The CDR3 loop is CASSLAPGTQGYEQYF. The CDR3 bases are TGCGCCAGCAGCTTGGCCCCGGGCACTCAGGGATACGAGCAGTACTTC.

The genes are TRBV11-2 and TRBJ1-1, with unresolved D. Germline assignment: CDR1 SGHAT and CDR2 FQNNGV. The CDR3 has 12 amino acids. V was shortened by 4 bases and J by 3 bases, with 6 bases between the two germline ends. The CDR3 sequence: CASSSYYTEAFF. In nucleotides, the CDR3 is TGTGCCAGCAGCTCTTATTACACTGAAGCTTTCTTT.

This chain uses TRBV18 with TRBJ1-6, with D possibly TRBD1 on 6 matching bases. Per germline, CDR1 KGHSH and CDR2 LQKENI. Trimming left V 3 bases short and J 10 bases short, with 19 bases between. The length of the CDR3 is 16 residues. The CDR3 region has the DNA TGTGCCAGCTCACCCATCTCGGCACAGGGTGGCTCACCCCTCCACTTT. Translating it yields CASSPISAQGGSPLHF.

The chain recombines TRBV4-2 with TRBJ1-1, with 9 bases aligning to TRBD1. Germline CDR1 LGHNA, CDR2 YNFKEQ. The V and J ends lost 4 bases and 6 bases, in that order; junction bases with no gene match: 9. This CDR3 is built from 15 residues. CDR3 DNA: TGTGCCAGCAGCCTGTCGACAGGGGGAAGCTCTGAAGCTTTCTTT. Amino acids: CASSLSTGGSSEAFF.